Following are 24 T cell receptor beta chains from one sample sequenced in a study of blood T cell repertoires in COVID-19. The assay was immunoSEQ multiplex PCR, and TCRdb's table has in-frame clones only and misses some. The sample yields 200,000 to 250,000 clones, about 81% seen once. Sequencing input: PBMCs or T cells enriched from blood (not recorded which). The receptor source for this set is a man aged 35 to 55 who had recovered from COVID-19.

This clone has only a few counts. This chain links TRBV18 with TRBJ2-7, with 10 positions matching TRBD2. CDR1 is KGHSH, CDR2 LQKENI, per germline. This CDR3 is 14 amino acids long. J gave up 6 bases and V 6 bases, and 8 bases lay outside the gene matches. The CDR3 spells CASSLDSGRGEQYF. The CDR3 DNA sequence: TGTGCCAGCTCCCTCGACAGCGGGAGGGGCGAGCAGTACTTC.

The chain has TRBV2 and TRBJ1-6; D ambiguous. Trimming shortened V by 5 bases and J by 0 bases, and 14 bases separated the two germline ends. Germline V lookup: CDR1 SNHLY, CDR2 FYNNEI. The CDR3 spans 17 residues. Here the CDR3 DNA reads TGTGCCAGCAGTAACCCTCTATTTAGCTCCTATAATTCACCCCTCCACTTT. Encoded protein: CASSNPLFSSYNSPLHF.

The V gene is TRBV5-5, the J gene TRBJ1-3; no definite D call. V was cut by 4 bases and J by 4 bases, with 12 bases left in between. Germline values: CDR1 SGHKS, CDR2 YYEKEE (reference sequence). The CDR3 has 14 amino acids. In DNA form, the CDR3 reads TGTGCCAGCAGCCCCTGGGAGTCGGGAAACACCATATATTTT. Encoded protein: CASSPWESGNTIYF.

This chain links TRBV9 with TRBJ1-1; tentative D call: TRBD1 (6 bases). The CDR3 contains 15 residues. The V end lost 0 bases, the J end lost 3 bases, and 12 bases lay between the germline ends. CDR1 and CDR2 (germline): SGDLS, YYNGEE. CDR3 in amino acids: CASSVGGQGHTEAFF. As DNA, the CDR3 is TGTGCCAGCAGCGTAGGGGGTCAGGGGCACACTGAAGCTTTCTTT.

This clone was counted once. V gene TRBV9 combines with J gene TRBJ1-6; TRBD1 matches 7 bases. V lost 0 bases and J lost 0; bases outside the gene matches: 6. The CDR3 is 18 amino acids. Germline values: CDR1 SGDLS, CDR2 YYNGEE. For the CDR3, the DNA is TGTGCCAGCAGCGTAGATGACAGGGAGAGCTCCTATAATTCACCCCTCCACTTT. It is translated as CASSVDDRESSYNSPLHF. The complete variable domain, with remaining parts taken from reference TRBV9 and TRBJ1-6, reads DSGVTQTPKHLITATGQRVTLRCSPRSGDLSVYWYQQSLDQGLQFLIQYYNGEERAKGNILERFSAQQFPDLHSELNLSSLELGDSALYFCASSVDDRESSYNSPLHFGNGTRLTVT.

The chain links TRBV15 to TRBJ1-5; TRBD1 might be the D (5 bases). Germline CDR1 LNHNV, CDR2 YYDKDF (reference sequence). V was shortened by 0 bases and J by 4 bases, with 13 bases between the two germline ends. The CDR3 is 16 amino acids. DNA for the CDR3: TGTGCCACCAGCAGAGATAGACAGAGTGGGAATCAGCCCCAGCATTTT. It translates to CATSRDRQSGNQPQHF.

This clone was seen more than once but under ten times. The rearrangement joins TRBV6-5 to TRBJ1-2, with TRBD1 matching over 8 bases. The junction had 8 bases not matched to a gene; V was cut back by 4 bases and J by 4 bases. The V gene's germline CDR1 is MNHEY and CDR2 SVGAGI. The CDR3 has 15 residues. CDR3 protein: CASSSWTGPTYGYTF. The CDR3 nucleotides read TGTGCCAGCAGTTCCTGGACAGGGCCTACCTATGGCTACACCTTC.

The J gene is TRBJ2-7, the V gene TRBV27, with 7 bases aligning to TRBD1. The germline CDR1 and CDR2 sequences are MNHEY and SMNVEV (reference sequence). V lost 6 bases to trimming and J lost 2 bases; unmatched junction nucleotides: 10. The CDR3 loop spans 15 amino acids. The CDR3 sequence is CASSLGQTPAYEQYF. In DNA form, the CDR3 reads TGTGCCAGCAGCCTGGGACAGACTCCAGCCTACGAGCAGTACTTC.

V usage is TRBV19 and J usage is TRBJ2-5, with 12 bases fitting TRBD2. Germline V gene sequence: CDR1 LNHDA, CDR2 SQIVND (reference sequence). The CDR3 loop spans 15 amino acids. V gave up 6 bases and J gave up 3 bases; unmatched junction bases: 5. Here the CDR3 reads CASRLAGGGEETQYF. CDR3 sequence (DNA): TGTGCCAGTAGACTAGCGGGAGGAGGAGAAGAGACCCAGTACTTC.

V is TRBV14 and J is TRBJ1-6, with 7 positions matching TRBD1. The J segment lost 3 bases and the V segment lost 3 bases, leaving 8 bases of the junction unmatched. Germline V gene data show CDR1 as SGHDN and CDR2 as FVKESK. This CDR3 spans 17 amino acids. The CDR3 nucleotides read TGTGCCAGCAGCCATCGGGACAGAGTCATCTATAATTCACCCCTCCACTTT. Encoded protein: CASSHRDRVIYNSPLHF.

This clone was seen ten or more times. The chain uses TRBV7-9 and TRBJ2-7; 7 positions match TRBD1. The CDR3 loop spans 18 amino acids. J was trimmed by 0 bases and V by 2 bases; bases with no gene match: 13. Germline V gene lookup returns CDR1 SEHNR and CDR2 FQNEAQ (reference sequence). CDR3 loop: CASSLTGYRGRSSYEQYF. In nucleotides, the CDR3 is TGTGCCAGCAGCTTAACCGGGTACAGGGGTAGAAGCTCCTACGAGCAGTACTTC.

The J gene is TRBJ2-7, the V gene TRBV6-5, with 10 positions matching TRBD1. This CDR3 contains 14 residues. Losses at the gene ends were 8 bases for V and 2 bases for J; bases not matched to a gene: 6. The V gene's germline CDR1 is MNHEY and CDR2 SVGAGI. The CDR3 spells CASLWTGGTYEQYF. The CDR3, as DNA: TGTGCCAGCCTCTGGACAGGGGGAACCTACGAGCAGTACTTC.

The chain links TRBV4-2 to TRBJ2-1; a weak D match, TRBD2 (6 bases). CDR1 and CDR2 (germline): LGHNA, YNFKEQ. Trimming left V 3 bases short and J 10 bases short, with 13 bases between. This CDR3 contains 13 residues. The CDR3 sequence is CASSQLADPEQFF. As DNA, the CDR3 is TGTGCCAGCAGCCAGTTAGCGGATCCCGAGCAGTTCTTC.

The V and J genes are TRBV27 and TRBJ2-7; 7 bases agree with TRBD1. In germline, CDR1 is MNHEY, CDR2 SMNVEV (reference sequence). V lost 3 bases, J lost 2 bases, and 4 bases stayed unmatched. The CDR3 contains 14 residues. The DNA of the CDR3 is TGTGCCAGCAGTTTCTTCGACAGGGCCTACGAGCAGTACTTC. Protein product: CASSFFDRAYEQYF.

The V and J genes are TRBV12-5 and TRBJ2-7; TRBD1 matches at 9 bases. Germline V gene sequence: CDR1 LGHNT, CDR2 FRNRAP. This CDR3 comprises 13 residues. The V segment lost 4 bases and the J segment 6 bases; nucleotides outside the gene matches: 4. The CDR3 DNA is TGTGCTAGTGGTTCCGGGACAGGGCCCGAGCAGTACTTC. The encoded protein is CASGSGTGPEQYF. The variable domain in full, with the rest retrieved from reference TRBV12-5 and TRBJ2-7, is DARVTQTPRHKVTEMGQEVTMRCQPILGHNTVFWYRQTMMQGLELLAYFRNRAPLDDSGMPKDRFSAEMPDATLATLKIQPSEPRDSAVYFCASGSGTGPEQYFGPGTRLTVT.

The chain carries TRBV7-6 and TRBJ2-1; D possibly corresponds to TRBD1 (6 bases). The ends were cut back, 4 bases at V and 7 bases at J, with 8 bases in the middle. CDR3 length: 12 residues. Per the germline V gene, CDR1 is SGHVS and CDR2 is FNYEAQ. The CDR3 region is CASSSRGNEQFF. CDR3 DNA sequence: TGTGCCAGCAGCTCCAGGGGAAATGAGCAGTTCTTC.

Regarding this clone: Sequence at one end of the junction differs from germline and may be a read error. The rearrangement links TRBV5-1 to TRBJ2-1, with 9 nucleotides matching TRBD1. CDR3 length equals 14 residues. In germline, CDR1 is SGHRS, CDR2 YFSETQ. The CDR3 nucleotides are TGCGCCAGCAGTTTGGGACAGGGTATCAATGAGCAGTTCTTC. It encodes CASSLGQGINEQFF.

This chain connects TRBV18 to TRBJ1-2, with D maybe TRBD1 (6 bases). Trimming pared 5 bases from V and 4 bases from J, leaving 11 bases between. Germline loops: CDR1 KGHSH, CDR2 LQKENI. This CDR3 contains 13 residues. CDR3 sequence: CASSSDRSYGYTF. The CDR3 DNA follows: TGTGCCAGCTCATCTGACAGGTCCTATGGCTACACCTTC. Filled out from reference TRBV18 and TRBJ1-2, the complete variable domain reads NAGVMQNPRHLVRRRGQEARLRCSPMKGHSHVYWYRQLPEEGLKFMVYLQKENIIDESGMPKERFSAEFPKEGPSILRIQQVVRGDSAAYFCASSSDRSYGYTFGSGTRLTVV.

V gene TRBV24-1 combines with J gene TRBJ2-3; TRBD1 matches at 8 bases. Per germline, CDR1 KGHDR and CDR2 SFDVKD. The J segment lost 5 bases and the V segment lost 5 bases, leaving 8 bases of the junction unmatched. This CDR3 contains 15 residues. CDR3 residues: CATSARTGSGDTQYF. DNA of the CDR3: TGTGCCACCAGTGCCCGGACAGGGTCAGGAGATACGCAGTATTTT.

The CDR3 DNA sequence: TGTGCCAGCAGCTTCGGACTAGCGGGAGGGATCGGGGAGCTGTTTTTT. Translated: CASSFGLAGGIGELFF. The chain couples TRBV9 to TRBJ2-2, with 15 nucleotides matching TRBD2. Germline CDR1 SGDLS, CDR2 YYNGEE. The CDR3 loop spans 16 amino acids. J was trimmed by 7 bases and V by 4 bases; bases with no gene match: 5.

V and J are TRBV6-6 and TRBJ1-3; 8 positions match TRBD1. Germline V CDR1 and CDR2: MNHNY, SVGAGI (reference sequence). There are 15 residues in the CDR3. J was trimmed by 4 bases and V by 0 bases; bases with no gene match: 2. The CDR3: CASSYSRQGGNTIYF. The CDR3 region has the DNA TGTGCCAGCAGTTACTCGCGACAGGGGGGAAACACCATATATTTT.

This clone was recorded once. The rearrangement joins TRBV6-5 to TRBJ1-6; no clear D. The CDR3 has 13 residues. Germline V gives CDR1 MNHEY, CDR2 SVGAGI. Trimming took off 4 bases at V and 8 bases at J, with 9 bases between the two ends. CDR3 loop: CASSSNRDSPLHF. The CDR3 DNA sequence: TGTGCCAGCAGTTCCAACCGGGATTCACCCCTCCACTTT.

The chain recombines TRBV6-1 with TRBJ2-3, with 7 bases that match TRBD2. The V and J ends lost 2 bases and 2 bases, in that order; junction bases with no gene match: 4. The CDR3 is 15 amino acids. The V gene's germline CDR1 is MNHNS and CDR2 SASEGT. CDR3 coding DNA: TGTGCCAGCAGTGAATACAGCGGGGTCACAGATACGCAGTATTTT. This codes for CASSEYSGVTDTQYF.

This sequence joins TRBV18 and TRBJ2-3; the D gene is possibly TRBD1 (6 bases). The V gene lost 1 base and the J gene lost 2 bases, with 10 bases spanning the gap. Per germline, CDR1 KGHSH and CDR2 LQKENI. The CDR3 is 15 residues long. The CDR3 bases are TGTGCCAGCTCACCACGTAGGACAGACACAGATACGCAGTATTTT. As protein: CASSPRRTDTDTQYF.